Following are 11 T cell receptor beta chains from one sample sequenced in a study of metastatic and nonmetastatic thyroid tumors. All patients were untreated before thyroid surgery. TCRdb re-clonotyped the PCR reads through MiXCR. The sample has 64,000 or so clones; 15% to 20% are singletons. Sequenced input: blood. All receptors come from a male donor with papillary thyroid cancer or a benign thyroid nodule (not recorded which). Some clones in this sample may be carry-over from other donors' samples.

This clone has ten or more counts. The CDR3 sequence: CSARPRRTGSGELFF. The CDR3 bases are TGCAGTGCCCGCCCCAGACGAACCGGTTCCGGGGAGCTGTTTTTT. The chain combines TRBV20-1 with TRBJ2-2, with unresolved D. CDR1 and CDR2 from the germline V gene are DFQATT and SNEGSKA (reference sequence). The V end lost 6 bases, the J end lost 6 bases, and 20 bases lay between the germline ends. This CDR3 contains 15 residues.

This clone was observed many times. The J gene is TRBJ1-1, the V gene TRBV20-1; D perhaps matches TRBD1 (6 bases). V lost 3 bases, J lost 5 bases, and 13 bases lay in between. Germline V gene lookup returns CDR1 DFQATT and CDR2 SNEGSKA (reference sequence). CDR3 size: 13 residues. The CDR3 coding sequence is TGCAGTGCTAGCGGGGGGCGGCGGACTGAAGCTTTCTTT. It yields the protein CSASGGRRTEAFF.

This clone was counted once. This chain uses TRBV7-9 with TRBJ1-2, with D possibly being TRBD1 (6 bases). Germline CDR1 is SEHNR and CDR2 is FQNEAQ (reference sequence). This CDR3 is built from 14 residues. The germline V and J ends were trimmed by 11 bases and 2 bases, with 18 bases remaining between them. The CDR3 loop reads CAGTRGGANYGYTF. The CDR3 bases are TGTGCCGGGACGAGGGGGGGCGCCAACTATGGCTACACCTTC.

The table lists this clone with many counts. Other DNA sequences within the sample encode an identical CDR3. CDR3 amino acids: CALSGTGVGEQYF. CDR3 sequence (DNA): TGTGCCCTTTCGGGGACAGGGGTGGGCGAGCAGTACTTC. V is TRBV10-3 and J is TRBJ2-7, with 10 positions matching TRBD1. CDR3 length: 13 residues. With 11 bases clipped from V and 6 bases from J, the junction kept 10 bases outside the gene matches. From germline, CDR1 is ENHRY and CDR2 SYGVKD.

Ten or more counts support this clone. The genes are TRBV12-3 or TRBV12-4 and TRBJ2-1; 11 positions match TRBD2. V was pared by 8 bases and J by 2 bases, with 2 bases of the junction left unmatched. This CDR3 contains 14 residues. CDR3 bases: TGTGCCAGCGGGACTAGCGGCACCTACAATGAGCAGTTCTTC. Its protein product is CASGTSGTYNEQFF.

There are many counts of this clone. The chain is built from TRBV6-1 and TRBJ2-1, with D possibly called TRBD1 or TRBD2 (5 bases each). Germline assignment: CDR1 MNHNS and CDR2 SASEGT. CDR3 length: 13 amino acids. V lost 9 bases to trimming and J lost 5 bases, with 14 bases between them. The CDR3 spells CASRDQSNNEQFF. CDR3 DNA sequence: TGTGCCAGTAGGGACCAGAGTAACAATGAGCAGTTCTTC.

The chain carries TRBV11-2 and TRBJ1-5; D remains unclear. Trimming pared 2 bases from V and 7 bases from J, leaving 18 bases between. Germline CDR1 reads SGHAT; CDR2 reads FQNNGV. The CDR3 length is 16 residues. This CDR3 reads CASSLRGYPVNQPQHF. The CDR3 DNA sequence: TGTGCCAGCAGCTTAAGAGGGTACCCAGTGAACCAGCCCCAGCATTTT. Together with reference TRBV11-2 and TRBJ1-5, the CDR3 gives the full variable domain: EAGVAQSPRYKIIEKRQSVAFWCNPISGHATLYWYQQILGQGPKLLIQFQNNGVVDDSQLPKDRFSAERLKGVDSTLKIQPAKLEDSAVYLCASSLRGYPVNQPQHFGDGTRLSIL.

About this clone itself: With a much larger clone just one base away, this may be a read error. V is TRBV29-1 and J is TRBJ2-6; D perhaps matches TRBD1 (6 bases). Germline loops: CDR1 SQVTM, CDR2 ANQGSEA. The CDR3 contains 13 residues. The CDR3 region has the DNA TGCAGCGTTGGGGGCTCTGGGGACAACATCCTGACTTTC. Translating it yields CSVGGSGDNILTF.

The chain joins TRBV20-1 to TRBJ1-4; tentative D call: TRBD1 (6 bases). Germline assignment: CDR1 DFQATT and CDR2 SNEGSKA (reference sequence). Trimming removed 1 base at V and 8 bases at J, with 23 bases between. This CDR3 contains 17 residues. CDR3 coding DNA: TGCAGTGCTAGAGTTCAGGGGATTCCCATCGAAAGGGAAAAACTGTTTTTT. Protein product: CSARVQGIPIEREKLFF.

This clone appeared many times. The chain combines TRBV7-6 with TRBJ1-5; D call uncertain. Trimming removed 5 bases from V and 15 bases from J, with 20 bases in between. The germline CDR1 and CDR2 sequences are SGHVS and FNYEAQ. The CDR3 has 13 residues. Written as DNA, the CDR3 is TGTGCCAGCAGCCCGAGTGGTGGCGGCCCTAGGCATTTT. Translating it yields CASSPSGGGPRHF.

Worth noting for this clone: Germline and junction disagree at one end, which may indicate a read error. This chain connects TRBV19 to TRBJ1-5; no reliable D call. The CDR3 length is 14 residues. Germline values: CDR1 LNHDA, CDR2 SQIVND (reference sequence). CDR3 coding DNA: TGTGCTAGTAGTACGCATGGAAACAATCAGCCCCAGCATTTT. Translation gives CASSTHGNNQPQHF. The full variable domain, rest sourced from reference TRBV19 and TRBJ1-5, is DGGITQSPKYLFRKEGQNVTLSCEQNLNHDAMYWYRQDPGQGLRLIYYSQIVNDFQKGDIAEGYSVSREKKESFPLTVTSAQKNPTAFYLCASSTHGNNQPQHFGDGTRLSIL.